This T cell receptor (beta chain) is drawn from a study of cytomegalovirus exposure and HLA in healthy donors. Study summary: Of the donors genotyped, a few hundred in all, 75% to 85% fell in the Caucasian-associated ancestry cluster.

Study-level results: For cytomegalovirus status, the classifier reportedly gave diagnoses with high specificity and sensitivity. Presence/absence analyses took donor sequencing depth as roughly uniform. The analysis excluded some indistinguishable V segments, including TRBV6-2 and TRBV6-3.

As to this clone: Its antigen is unknown.

Trimming left V 5 bases short and J 1 base short, with 8 bases between. Germline loops: CDR1 SGHTA, CDR2 FQGNSA. There are 13 residues in the CDR3. The study ran its PCR with 60 Vbeta and 13 Jbeta primers. Here immunoSEQ multiplex PCR was the method, and the copy in TCRdb shows in-frame clones only, minus some. The sample consists of under 200,000 clones, approximately 80% of them appearing once. The chain employs TRBV7-2 and TRBJ2-5, with a weak D call TRBD1 (5 bases). Sequencing was done on a sample of PBMCs. This receptor was taken from a woman between 40 and 55 years old in good health and CMV-seropositive. CDR3 in amino acids: CASSRQFQETQYF. In nucleotides, the CDR3 is TGTGCCAGCAGCCGACAGTTCCAAGAGACCCAGTACTTC.